This T cell receptor (beta chain) was recorded in a study of blood T cell repertoires in COVID-19. About the research overall: PBMCs, B-cell-depleted T cells, or T cells were the source of the cDNA or gDNA that made up the material.

Germline values: CDR1 DFQATT, CDR2 SNEGSKA (reference sequence). This CDR3 is 15 amino acids long. The ends were cut back, 3 bases at V and 3 bases at J, with 16 bases in the middle. The repertoire was sequenced with immunoSEQ multiplex PCR; TCRdb's copy has only in-frame clones and lacks some. The data show some 180,000 clones, around 83% seen once. Individuals drawn from under 30 US areas were about 18 to 95 years old. Participant-reported clinical history was the basis for cohort assignment. This TCR came from a woman aged 25 to 39 who had been exposed to COVID-19. The sequencing input was PBMCs or T cells enriched from blood (not recorded which). The V gene is TRBV20-1, the J gene TRBJ2-3; D may be TRBD1 (6 bases). CDR3 DNA: TGCAGTGCTAGTGGGGCAGGGGTCGGTACAGATACGCAGTATTTT. As protein: CSASGAGVGTDTQYF.